Each of the 20 T cell receptor beta chains below was sequenced from the same sample in a study of molecular identifiers for immune sequencing clone quantification. TCRdb independently ran MiXCR on the PCR reads; one entry per CDR3 protein. The sample contains about 630,000 distinct CDR3 sequences, roughly 27% of which appear only once. The specimen was naive CD8+ T cells from blood, with Jurkat cell RNA spiked in. This sample's subset: FACS-sorted CD8+CD4-CCR7+CD45RA+ naive T cells. The origin of the receptors is a human donor in good health. Some libraries in this study had Jurkat cell RNA spiked in.

This chain connects TRBV27 to TRBJ1-5; 11 bases map to TRBD1. The V gene end was trimmed by 0 bases and the J gene end by 6 bases; junction bases not matched to a gene: 7. There are 17 residues in the CDR3. Per germline, CDR1 MNHEY and CDR2 SMNVEV (reference sequence). CDR3 sequence reads: CASSLSGSGQGVQPQHF. CDR3 bases: TGTGCCAGCAGTTTATCGGGGTCGGGACAGGGGGTTCAGCCCCAGCATTTT.

At least ten counts were recorded for this clonotype. The rearrangement links TRBV19 to TRBJ2-3; D is undetermined. CDR3 length: 15 residues. CDR1 LNHDA and CDR2 SQIVND come from the germline V gene (reference sequence). V was clipped by 1 base and J by 1 base, with 9 bases between them. CDR3 residues: CASSIVHTRTDTQYF. The CDR3 nucleotides read TGTGCCAGTAGTATAGTGCATACGCGCACAGATACGCAGTATTTT.

A note on this clonotype: A read error is possible here, since a much larger clone lies one base away. The chain couples TRBV28 to TRBJ2-4; D is unresolved. This CDR3 region has 13 residues. Germline V gene lookup returns CDR1 MDHEN and CDR2 SYDVKM. The CDR3 protein is CASSSAAKNVQYF. The CDR3 DNA reads as TGTGCCAGCAGTTCGGCCGCCAAAAACGTTCAGTACTTC. The whole variable domain, filled in from reference TRBV28 and TRBJ2-4, reads DVKVTQSSRYLVKRTGEKVFLECVQDMDHENMFWYRQDPGLGLRLIYFSYDVKMKEKGDIPEGYSVSREKKERFSLILESASTNQTSMYLCASSSAAKNVQYFGAGTRLSVL.

A remark on this clonotype: A read error may be the cause here, since a much bigger clone is one base away. CDR3 region: CASRREGGPETQYF. The CDR3 region has the DNA TGTGCCAGCAGGCGGGAGGGCGGTCCGGAGACCCAGTACTTC. This chain links TRBV6-6 with TRBJ2-5, with TRBD2 identical over 9 bases. The CDR3 has 14 amino acids. The V and J ends lost 6 bases and 5 bases, in that order; junction bases with no gene match: 7. Germline V gene lookup returns CDR1 MNHNY and CDR2 SVGAGI (reference sequence).

About this clonotype: A much larger clone differs from this one at a single base, so this may be a read error. V is TRBV7-9 and J is TRBJ1-5; the D gene is possibly TRBD1 (6 bases). This CDR3 region has 14 residues. Per germline, CDR1 SEHNR and CDR2 FQNEAQ (reference sequence). Trimming cost V 5 bases and J 5 bases, with 13 bases left between them. As DNA, the CDR3 is TGTGCCAGCAGCCGGGCAGGGGTGGATCAGCCCCAGCATTTT. This encodes CASSRAGVDQPQHF.

Regarding this clonotype: The junction departs from the called germline gene at one end, perhaps through a read error. The rearrangement uses TRBV4-3 and TRBJ2-1; TRBD2 matches at 14 bases. CDR1 and CDR2 from the germline V gene are LGHNA and YSLEER. This CDR3 is 18 amino acids long. The CDR3, as DNA: TGCGCCGGCAGCCCGGGACTAGCGGGAGACCCTACCTACAATGAGCAGTTCTTC. Its protein product is CAGSPGLAGDPTYNEQFF.

This clonotype was observed a few times. The rearrangement links TRBV30 to TRBJ1-1, with D perhaps matching TRBD1 (5 bases). Germline V lookup: CDR1 GTSNPN, CDR2 SVGIG (reference sequence). V lost 1 base and J lost 4, with 22 bases in between. This CDR3 is 17 amino acids long. CDR3 nucleotide sequence: TGTGCCTGGAGTGAAGTCAGGGTTTTGTTTGTTGGCACTGAAGCTTTCTTT. Protein: CAWSEVRVLFVGTEAFF.

This clonotype showed up many times. The chain carries TRBV12-3 or TRBV12-4 and TRBJ1-1, with 9 bases fitting TRBD1. With V trimmed by 3 bases and J by 3 bases, 2 bases remained unmatched. There are 14 residues in the CDR3. This CDR3 reads CASSFDRGDTEAFF. CDR3 bases: TGTGCCAGCAGTTTTGACAGGGGGGACACTGAAGCTTTCTTT.

The rearrangement joins TRBV7-2 to TRBJ1-2, with 11 bases matching TRBD1. The J segment lost 4 bases and the V segment lost 1 base, leaving 11 bases of the junction unmatched. CDR3 length: 18 residues. Germline values: CDR1 SGHTA, CDR2 FQGNSA. The CDR3 is CASSLDVRDRGSIYGYTF. The CDR3 DNA is TGTGCCAGCAGCTTAGACGTAAGGGACAGGGGGAGCATCTATGGCTACACCTTC.

V is TRBV20-1 and J is TRBJ1-1, with a tentative D call TRBD1 (5 bases). CDR3 length: 13 residues. Trimming left V 1 base short and J 4 bases short, with 10 bases between. Germline-derived CDR1 and CDR2 are DFQATT and SNEGSKA (reference sequence). This chain's CDR3 is CSARVGDRTEAFF. The CDR3 region has the DNA TGCAGTGCTAGAGTGGGGGATCGCACTGAAGCTTTCTTT.

J is TRBJ1-6 and V is TRBV7-6; D not certain. Trimming took off 1 base at V and 10 bases at J, with 8 bases between the two ends. This CDR3 is 13 amino acids long. In germline, CDR1 is SGHVS, CDR2 FNYEAQ. The CDR3 DNA reads as TGTGCCAGCAGCTTAGGGCCGGAGTCACCCCTCCACTTT. Translated: CASSLGPESPLHF. Using reference TRBV7-6 and TRBJ1-6 for the parts outside the CDR3, the full variable domain is GAGVSQSPRYKVTKRGQDVALRCDPISGHVSLYWYRQALGQGPEFLTYFNYEAQQDKSGLPNDRFSAERPEGSISTLTIQRTEQRDSAMYRCASSLGPESPLHFGNGTRLTVT.

This clonotype was seen a few times. This chain connects TRBV9 to TRBJ2-2; a possible D gene is TRBD2 (6 bases). Germline-derived CDR1 and CDR2 are SGDLS and YYNGEE. The CDR3 spans 15 residues. Between the trimmed V and J ends, which lost 7 bases and 0 bases, there was a span of 13 bases. The CDR3 DNA follows: TGTGCCAGCGGCCTAGGGACTCCGAACACCGGGGAGCTGTTTTTT. This encodes CASGLGTPNTGELFF.

V is TRBV19 and J is TRBJ2-5; 9 positions match TRBD1. V trimming: 4 bases; J trimming: 5 bases; junction bases outside the gene matches: 5. The CDR3 loop spans 14 amino acids. Germline lookup yields CDR1 LNHDA and CDR2 SQIVND (reference sequence). The CDR3 region is CASSTDTGGETQYF. CDR3 bases: TGTGCCAGTAGTACCGACACAGGGGGCGAGACCCAGTACTTC. Full variable domain (outside the CDR3, taken from reference TRBV19 and TRBJ2-5): DGGITQSPKYLFRKEGQNVTLSCEQNLNHDAMYWYRQDPGQGLRLIYYSQIVNDFQKGDIAEGYSVSREKKESFPLTVTSAQKNPTAFYLCASSTDTGGETQYFGPGTRLLVL.

This clonotype was counted at least ten times. The chain employs TRBV4-1 and TRBJ1-1; D not certain. There are 16 residues in the CDR3. The V gene lost 2 bases and the J gene lost 3 bases, with 16 bases spanning the gap. Germline V gene sequence: CDR1 MGHRA, CDR2 YSYEKL. The CDR3 sequence is CASSQQTRATDTEAFF. Here the CDR3 DNA reads TGCGCCAGCAGCCAACAAACCCGGGCCACGGACACTGAAGCTTTCTTT.

On this clonotype: The junction and the germline gene differ at one end; a read error may be behind it. J is TRBJ2-6 and V is TRBV2; D remains unclear. CDR1 and CDR2 from the germline V gene are SNHLY and FYNNEI. CDR3 length equals 19 residues. The CDR3 is CASSDLSRTGPGGVNVLTF. CDR3 nucleotides: TGTGCCAGCAGTGATCTCTCCAGGACGGGCCCAGGTGGGGTCAACGTCCTGACTTTC.

About this clonotype: This may arise from a read error, as a much more abundant clone is one base away. The genes are TRBV12-3 or TRBV12-4 and TRBJ2-3; unclear D gene. The CDR3 is made up of 18 amino acids. CDR3 nucleotide sequence: TGTGCCAGCAGTTTAGTTCTCCTGGGCGTGGATAGCACAAATACGCAGTATTTT. Amino acids: CASSLVLLGVDSTNTQYF.

J is TRBJ2-4 and V is TRBV27; D is perhaps TRBD2 (5 bases). Looked up from germline, CDR1 is MNHEY and CDR2 is SMNVEV (reference sequence). Deletions cut 2 bases from V and 8 bases from J, with 28 bases between. The CDR3 has 19 amino acids. The CDR3 sequence: CASSLDAEAVLPSPHIQYF. CDR3 in DNA: TGTGCCAGCAGTTTAGATGCAGAGGCGGTTTTGCCTAGCCCACACATTCAGTACTTC.

This clonotype was seen many times. The chain carries TRBV4-3 and TRBJ2-3; perhaps TRBD2 as D (6 bases). CDR3 length: 17 amino acids. Germline values: CDR1 LGHNA, CDR2 YSLEER. Trimming removed 3 bases at V and 2 bases at J, with 18 bases between. CDR3 amino acids: CASSHPPRSGTTDTQYF. Here the CDR3 DNA reads TGCGCCAGCAGCCACCCCCCCCGTAGCGGAACCACAGATACGCAGTATTTT.

In regard to this clonotype: The junction does not match germline at one end; this may be a read error. The chain joins TRBV7-9 to TRBJ2-7; D may be TRBD1 (5 bases). CDR1 SEHNR and CDR2 FQNEAQ come from the germline V gene (reference sequence). This CDR3 spans 14 amino acids. The CDR3 region is CASGLGATLYEQYF. The CDR3 nucleotides are TGTGCCAGCGGCTTAGGGGCGACTCTCTACGAGCAGTACTTC.

Note on this clonotype: This may come from a read error, since a much larger clone is one base off. V gene TRBV4-2 combines with J gene TRBJ1-1; D remains ambiguous. CDR3 length: 16 residues. Germline V lookup: CDR1 LGHNA, CDR2 YNFKEQ. The CDR3 region is CACSQGPTTMNTEAFF. DNA of the CDR3: TGTGCCTGCAGCCAAGGTCCAACGACTATGAACACTGAAGCTTTCTTT.